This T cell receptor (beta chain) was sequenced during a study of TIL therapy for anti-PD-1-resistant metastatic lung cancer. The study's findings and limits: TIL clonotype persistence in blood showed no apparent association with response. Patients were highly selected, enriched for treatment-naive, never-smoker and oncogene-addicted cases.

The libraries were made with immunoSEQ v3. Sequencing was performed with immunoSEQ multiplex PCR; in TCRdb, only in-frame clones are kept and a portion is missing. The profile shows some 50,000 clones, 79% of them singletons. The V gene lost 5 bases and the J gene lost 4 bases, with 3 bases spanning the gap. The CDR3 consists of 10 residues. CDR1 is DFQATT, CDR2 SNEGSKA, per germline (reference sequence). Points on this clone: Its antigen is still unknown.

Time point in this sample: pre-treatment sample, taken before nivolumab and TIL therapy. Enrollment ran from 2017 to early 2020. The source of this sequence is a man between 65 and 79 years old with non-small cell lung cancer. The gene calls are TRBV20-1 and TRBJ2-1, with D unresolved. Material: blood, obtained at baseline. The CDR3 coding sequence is TGCAGTGCTGAGTACAATGAGCAGTTCTTC. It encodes CSAEYNEQFF.